A single sample gave rise to the 14 T cell receptor beta chains below, sequenced in a study of siplizumab effects on memory and regulatory T cells. Using immunoSEQ multiplex PCR, the repertoire was profiled, and TCRdb retains in-frame clones only, with some absent. The sample includes nearly 95,000 clones, 85% to 95% seen only once; the top ten take 0.3%. Sequencing used non-Treg CD4+ T cells sorted from blood. These receptor sequences come from a human donor in good health.

The CDR3 coding sequence is TGTGCCAGCTCACCGGTTACTCTCGCCTTTCGGGAGCAGTACTTC. Protein sequence: CASSPVTLAFREQYF. The V call is TRBV18, the J call TRBJ2-7; D remains unclear. This CDR3 is 15 amino acids long. V gave up 3 bases and J gave up 7 bases, with 19 bases separating them. The germline V gene encodes CDR1 KGHSH and CDR2 LQKENI.

J is TRBJ2-7 and V is TRBV23-1, with D possibly TRBD2 on 6 matching bases. TRBV23-1 is an ORF; its function is uncertain. V was cut by 4 bases and J by 3 bases, with 13 bases left in between. This CDR3 is built from 14 residues. CDR3 sequence (DNA): TGCGCCAGCAGTCGATTTTCGGGGGACTACGAGCAGTACTTC. Translated, it gives CASSRFSGDYEQYF.

The genes are TRBV27 and TRBJ2-7; the D is unclear. The CDR3 has 13 amino acids. Germline assignment: CDR1 MNHEY and CDR2 SMNVEV (reference sequence). Trimming removed 4 bases from V and 6 bases from J, with 13 bases in between. The CDR3 nucleotides read TGTGCCAGCAGTTCCGGACGGAGTGGCGAGCAGTACTTC. Translated: CASSSGRSGEQYF.

The chain is built from TRBV7-9 and TRBJ2-1; D tentatively fits TRBD1 or TRBD2 (6 bases each). The CDR3 spans 16 residues. V lost 5 bases to trimming and J lost 5 bases, with 19 bases between them. Looked up from germline, CDR1 is SEHNR and CDR2 is FQNEAQ (reference sequence). Written as DNA, the CDR3 is TGTGCCAGCAGCGAACTCCCGGGGGCGCAGAACAATGAGCAGTTCTTC. Translating gives CASSELPGAQNNEQFF.

The chain has TRBV11-3 and TRBJ2-3, with 7 bases matching TRBD2. Looked up from germline, CDR1 is SGHNT and CDR2 is YENEEA. Germline trimming cut 7 bases from V and 4 bases from J; bases unmatched to any gene: 14. This CDR3 spans 16 amino acids. The chain's CDR3 is CASIRRMAGVADTQYF. The CDR3, as DNA: TGTGCCAGCATCCGCCGGATGGCGGGAGTAGCAGATACGCAGTATTTT.

The rearrangement links TRBV5-6 to TRBJ2-7, with TRBD2 identical over 9 bases. The V gene end was trimmed by 0 bases and the J gene end by 1 base; junction bases not matched to a gene: 8. Germline V gene data show CDR1 as SGHDT and CDR2 as YYEEEE. The CDR3 consists of 17 residues. The CDR3 loop is CASSLGSGSLLSYEQYF. CDR3 in DNA: TGTGCCAGCAGCTTGGGTAGCGGGAGCCTACTATCCTACGAGCAGTACTTC.

The chain has TRBV7-3 and TRBJ2-2; TRBD2 might be the D (5 bases). The CDR3 totals 13 residues. V gave up 1 base and J gave up 6 bases, with 6 bases separating them. Germline V gives CDR1 SGHTA, CDR2 FQGTGA. The CDR3 nucleotides read TGTGCCAGCAGCTTAAGAGGGCCCGGGGAGCTGTTTTTT. This gives the protein CASSLRGPGELFF.

This chain links TRBV9 with TRBJ2-5; TRBD1 is a possible D gene (5 bases). The CDR3 consists of 14 residues. Trimming pared 0 bases from V and 10 bases from J, leaving 16 bases between. In germline, CDR1 is SGDLS, CDR2 YYNGEE. CDR3 sequence reads: CASSVEDRQQNQYF. CDR3 coding DNA: TGTGCCAGCAGCGTAGAAGATCGACAGCAAAACCAGTACTTC.

This clone was found a few times. This rearrangement joins TRBV29-1 to TRBJ1-1, with D perhaps TRBD1 (5 bases). Germline CDR1 SQVTM, CDR2 ANQGSEA. V lost 7 bases and J 6 bases, leaving 9 bases between the germline ends. CDR3 length: 10 residues. The CDR3 DNA reads TGCAGCGGGTTGGGGGCTGAAGCTTTCTTT. Its protein is CSGLGAEAFF.

This rearrangement joins TRBV28 to TRBJ2-7; D gene ambiguous. The germline V and J ends were trimmed by 2 bases and 4 bases, with 12 bases remaining between them. There are 14 residues in the CDR3. Germline CDR1 MDHEN, CDR2 SYDVKM. The CDR3 region is CASSLRLPSYEQYF. CDR3 bases: TGTGCCAGCAGTTTAAGGCTGCCGTCGTACGAGCAGTACTTC. The whole variable domain, remainder taken from reference TRBV28 and TRBJ2-7, is DVKVTQSSRYLVKRTGEKVFLECVQDMDHENMFWYRQDPGLGLRLIYFSYDVKMKEKGDIPEGYSVSREKKERFSLILESASTNQTSMYLCASSLRLPSYEQYFGPGTRLTVT.

Written as DNA, the CDR3 is TGTGCCAGCAGTCCCTTTAGCGGCTTTAGCTCCTACAATGAGCAGTTCTTC. It is translated as CASSPFSGFSSYNEQFF. The chain couples TRBV11-2 to TRBJ2-1; maybe TRBD2 (6 bases). CDR1 is SGHAT and CDR2 is FQNNGV in the germline V gene. CDR3 length: 17 amino acids. Trimming removed 6 bases from V and 0 bases from J, with 18 bases in between.

CDR3 nucleotide sequence: TGTGCCAGCAGCGCGGACAGGATAAGCAATCAGCCCCAGCATTTT. This sequence encodes CASSADRISNQPQHF. V gene TRBV6-1 combines with J gene TRBJ1-5, with 7 bases fitting TRBD1. The V gene end was trimmed by 6 bases and the J gene end by 1 base; junction bases not matched to a gene: 6. Germline loops: CDR1 MNHNS, CDR2 SASEGT. The CDR3 is 15 amino acids.

This sequence joins TRBV5-1 and TRBJ2-3; 8 positions match TRBD2. Unmatched junction bases numbered 2, after V lost 3 bases and J lost 2 bases. The CDR3 runs 14 residues. Germline V lookup: CDR1 SGHRS, CDR2 YFSETQ. The CDR3 bases are TGCGCCAGCAGCTCCGGGAGGGTCACAGATACGCAGTATTTT. Its protein is CASSSGRVTDTQYF.

Here the CDR3 reads CASSQDRSTEAFF. The CDR3 DNA follows: TGTGCCAGCAGCCAGGACAGGAGCACTGAAGCTTTCTTT. The genes are TRBV5-4 and TRBJ1-1; 7 bases fit TRBD1. After removal of 4 bases from V and 4 bases from J, the junction contained 4 bases not matched to a gene. Germline values: CDR1 SGHNT, CDR2 YYREEE (reference sequence). The CDR3 has 13 residues. The whole variable domain, remainder taken from reference TRBV5-4 and TRBJ1-1, is ETGVTQSPTHLIKTRGQQVTLRCSSQSGHNTVSWYQQALGQGPQFIFQYYREEENGRGNFPPRFSGLQFPNYSSELNVNALELDDSALYLCASSQDRSTEAFFGQGTRLTVV.